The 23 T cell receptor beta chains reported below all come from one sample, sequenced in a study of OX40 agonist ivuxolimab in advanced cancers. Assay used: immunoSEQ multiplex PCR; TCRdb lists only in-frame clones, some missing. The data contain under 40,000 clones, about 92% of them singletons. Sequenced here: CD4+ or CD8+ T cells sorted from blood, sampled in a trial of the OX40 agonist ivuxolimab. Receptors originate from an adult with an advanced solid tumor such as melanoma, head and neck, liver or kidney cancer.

Written as DNA, the CDR3 is TGTGCCAGCAGTTTATGGGAACTGACAACCGTGAACACTGAAGCTTTCTTT. This sequence encodes CASSLWELTTVNTEAFF. This sequence joins TRBV28 and TRBJ1-1, with no clear D. The CDR3 has 17 residues. V lost 0 bases, J lost 0 bases, and 14 bases lay in between. CDR1 is MDHEN, CDR2 SYDVKM, per germline.

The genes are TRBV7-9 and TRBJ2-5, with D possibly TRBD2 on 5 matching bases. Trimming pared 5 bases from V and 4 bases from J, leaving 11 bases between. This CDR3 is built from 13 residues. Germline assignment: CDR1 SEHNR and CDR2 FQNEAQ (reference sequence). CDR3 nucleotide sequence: TGTGCCAGCAGCCCGGCGAGCGGAGAGACCCAGTACTTC. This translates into CASSPASGETQYF.

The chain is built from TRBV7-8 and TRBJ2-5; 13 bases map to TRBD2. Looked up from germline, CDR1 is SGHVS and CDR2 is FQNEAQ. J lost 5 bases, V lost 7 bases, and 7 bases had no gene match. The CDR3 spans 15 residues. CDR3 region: CASNGLAGVGETQYF. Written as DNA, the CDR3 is TGTGCCAGCAATGGACTAGCGGGAGTCGGGGAGACCCAGTACTTC.

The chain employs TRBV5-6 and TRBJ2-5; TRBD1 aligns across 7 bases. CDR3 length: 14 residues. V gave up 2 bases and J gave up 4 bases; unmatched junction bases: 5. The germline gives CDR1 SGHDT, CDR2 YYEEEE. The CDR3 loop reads CASSFWTGGETQYF. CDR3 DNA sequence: TGTGCCAGCAGCTTTTGGACAGGCGGAGAGACCCAGTACTTC.

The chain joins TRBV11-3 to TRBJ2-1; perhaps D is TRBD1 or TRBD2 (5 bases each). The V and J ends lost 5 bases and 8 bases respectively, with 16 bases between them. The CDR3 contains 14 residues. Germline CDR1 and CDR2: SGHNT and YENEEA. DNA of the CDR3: TGTGCCAGCAGCCTACCGGGGCATGCAGATGAGCAGTTCTTC. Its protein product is CASSLPGHADEQFF.

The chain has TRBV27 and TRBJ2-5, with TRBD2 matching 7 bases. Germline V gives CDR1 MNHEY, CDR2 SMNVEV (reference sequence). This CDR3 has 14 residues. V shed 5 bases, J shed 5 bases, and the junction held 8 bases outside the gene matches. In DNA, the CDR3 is TGTGCCAGCAGTCCTTCACTAGCGTGGGAGACCCAGTACTTC. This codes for CASSPSLAWETQYF.

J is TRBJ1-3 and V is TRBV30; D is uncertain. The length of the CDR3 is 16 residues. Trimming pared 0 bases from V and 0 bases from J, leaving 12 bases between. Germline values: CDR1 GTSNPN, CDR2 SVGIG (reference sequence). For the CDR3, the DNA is TGTGCCTGGAGTGTTCCGCCGTTGAGCTCTGGAAACACCATATATTTT. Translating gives CAWSVPPLSSGNTIYF.

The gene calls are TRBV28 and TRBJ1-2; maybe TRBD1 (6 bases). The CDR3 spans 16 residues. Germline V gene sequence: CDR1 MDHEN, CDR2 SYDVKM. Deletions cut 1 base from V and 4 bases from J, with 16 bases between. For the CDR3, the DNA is TGTGCCAGCAGTTTATTTCAGACAGGTGTAAGCTATGGCTACACCTTC. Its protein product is CASSLFQTGVSYGYTF.

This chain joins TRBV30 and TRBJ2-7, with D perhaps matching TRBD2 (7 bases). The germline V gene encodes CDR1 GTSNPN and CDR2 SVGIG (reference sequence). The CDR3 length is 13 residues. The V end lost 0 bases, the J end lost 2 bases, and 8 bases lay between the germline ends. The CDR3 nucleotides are TGTGCCTGGAGTGTCGGGGGGCCCTACGAGCAGTACTTC. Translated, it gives CAWSVGGPYEQYF.

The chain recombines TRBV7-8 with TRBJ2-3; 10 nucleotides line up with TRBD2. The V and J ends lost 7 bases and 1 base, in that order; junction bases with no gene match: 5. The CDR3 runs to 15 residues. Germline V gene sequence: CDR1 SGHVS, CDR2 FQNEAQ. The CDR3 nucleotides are TGTGCCAGCAACCTTCTAGCGGGGGGCACAGATACGCAGTATTTT. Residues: CASNLLAGGTDTQYF.

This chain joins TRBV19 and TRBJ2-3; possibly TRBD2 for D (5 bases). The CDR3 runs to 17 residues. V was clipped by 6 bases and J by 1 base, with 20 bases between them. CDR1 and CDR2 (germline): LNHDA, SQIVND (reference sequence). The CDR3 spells CASSPLVPGSGTDTQYF. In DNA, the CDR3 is TGTGCCAGTAGCCCCCTCGTACCGGGATCGGGCACAGATACGCAGTATTTT.

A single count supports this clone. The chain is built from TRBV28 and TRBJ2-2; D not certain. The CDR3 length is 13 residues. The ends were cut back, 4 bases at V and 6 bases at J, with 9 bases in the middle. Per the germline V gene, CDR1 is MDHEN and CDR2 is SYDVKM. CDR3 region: CASSSAVAGELFF. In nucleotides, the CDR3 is TGTGCCAGCAGTTCGGCTGTGGCCGGGGAGCTGTTTTTT.

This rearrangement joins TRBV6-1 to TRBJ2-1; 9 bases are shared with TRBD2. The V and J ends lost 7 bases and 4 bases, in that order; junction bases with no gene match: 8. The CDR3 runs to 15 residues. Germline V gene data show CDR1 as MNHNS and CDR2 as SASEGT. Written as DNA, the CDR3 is TGTGCCAGCACTGGACTAGCGAGGGTATACAATGAGCAGTTCTTC. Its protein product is CASTGLARVYNEQFF.

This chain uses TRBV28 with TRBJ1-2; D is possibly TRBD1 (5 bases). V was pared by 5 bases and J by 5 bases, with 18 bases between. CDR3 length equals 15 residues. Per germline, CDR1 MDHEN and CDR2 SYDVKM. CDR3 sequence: CASSPSGWSDYGYTF. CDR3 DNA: TGTGCCAGCAGTCCCTCAGGGTGGTCCGATTATGGCTACACCTTC.

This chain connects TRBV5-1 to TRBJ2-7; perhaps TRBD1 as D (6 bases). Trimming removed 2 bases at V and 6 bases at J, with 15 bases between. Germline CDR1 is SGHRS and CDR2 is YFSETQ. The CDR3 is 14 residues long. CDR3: CASSFLGDKGEQYF. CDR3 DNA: TGCGCCAGCAGCTTTCTTGGGGACAAGGGCGAGCAGTACTTC.

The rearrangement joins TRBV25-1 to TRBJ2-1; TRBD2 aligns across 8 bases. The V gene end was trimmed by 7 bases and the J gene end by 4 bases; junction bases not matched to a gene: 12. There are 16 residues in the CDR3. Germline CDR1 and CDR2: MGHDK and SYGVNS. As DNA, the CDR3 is TGTGCCAGCACTCCCTCGGGAGCGGGAGTGTACAATGAGCAGTTCTTC. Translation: CASTPSGAGVYNEQFF.

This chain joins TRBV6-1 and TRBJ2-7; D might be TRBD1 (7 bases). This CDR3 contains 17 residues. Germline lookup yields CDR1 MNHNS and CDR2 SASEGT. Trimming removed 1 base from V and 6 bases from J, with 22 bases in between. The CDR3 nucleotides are TGTGCCAGCAGTGAAGGTTACGGGCAGGGGGGTTTCGGCGAGCAGTACTTC. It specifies CASSEGYGQGGFGEQYF.

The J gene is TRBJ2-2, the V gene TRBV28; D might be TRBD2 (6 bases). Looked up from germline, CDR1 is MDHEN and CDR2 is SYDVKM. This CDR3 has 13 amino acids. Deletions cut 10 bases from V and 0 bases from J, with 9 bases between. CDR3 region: CATGGANTGELFF. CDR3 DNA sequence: TGTGCCACCGGAGGGGCGAACACCGGGGAGCTGTTTTTT. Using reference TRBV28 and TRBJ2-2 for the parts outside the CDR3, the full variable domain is DVKVTQSSRYLVKRTGEKVFLECVQDMDHENMFWYRQDPGLGLRLIYFSYDVKMKEKGDIPEGYSVSREKKERFSLILESASTNQTSMYLCATGGANTGELFFGEGSRLTVL.

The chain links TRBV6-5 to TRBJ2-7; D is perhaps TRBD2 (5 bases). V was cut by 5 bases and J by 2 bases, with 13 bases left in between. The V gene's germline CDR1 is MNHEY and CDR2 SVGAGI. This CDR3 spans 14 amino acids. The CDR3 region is CASSTDGVTYEQYF. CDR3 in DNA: TGTGCCAGCAGTACAGACGGGGTTACCTACGAGCAGTACTTC.

The CDR3 here is CASSLVGGSNQPQHF. CDR3 bases: TGTGCCAGCAGCTTGGTTGGGGGAAGCAATCAGCCCCAGCATTTT. The chain couples TRBV5-5 to TRBJ1-5; TRBD1 is a possible D gene (5 bases). CDR1 and CDR2 (germline): SGHKS, YYEKEE (reference sequence). This CDR3 contains 15 residues. V was shortened by 0 bases and J by 1 base, with 8 bases between the two germline ends.

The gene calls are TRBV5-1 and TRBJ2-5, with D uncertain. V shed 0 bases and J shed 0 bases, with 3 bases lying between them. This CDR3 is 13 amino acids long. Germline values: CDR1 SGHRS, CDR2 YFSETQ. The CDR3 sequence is CASSLVNQETQYF. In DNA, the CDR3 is TGCGCCAGCAGCTTGGTTAACCAAGAGACCCAGTACTTC.

CDR3 residues: CASSLGDPYGYTF. DNA of the CDR3: TGTGCCAGCTCCTTGGGGGACCCCTATGGCTACACCTTC. The J gene is TRBJ1-2, the V gene TRBV28; TRBD1 might be the D (5 bases). V shed 8 bases and J shed 4 bases, with 14 bases lying between them. In germline, CDR1 is MDHEN, CDR2 SYDVKM. This CDR3 contains 13 residues.

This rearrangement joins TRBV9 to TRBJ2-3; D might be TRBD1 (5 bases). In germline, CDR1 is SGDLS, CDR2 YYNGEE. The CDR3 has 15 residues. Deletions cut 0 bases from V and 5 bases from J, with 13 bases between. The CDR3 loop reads CASSVVYGAGDTQYF. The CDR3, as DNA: TGTGCCAGCAGCGTAGTATATGGGGCAGGAGATACGCAGTATTTT.